The 8 T cell receptor beta chains given below trace back to one sample, sequenced in a study of blood T cells in healthy people across ages (dated by TCRdb to 2015 to 2017). Libraries were built with 5' RACE. Instrument on record: Illumina HiSeq 2500. A second 7 to 11 cycle PCR used a sample-barcoded 5' primer and a J-beta primer mix. TCRdb redid the processing of the public reads, applying fastp at Q25 and MiXCR, and retained in-frame beta chains. Merged by CDR3 protein, the rows form single entries marked with the most common genes and DNA. The sample has around 1,000,000 distinct CDR3 sequences on record, less than 25% of them singletons. The ten top clones hold 0.65% to 0.75% of the sample. This same sample was also part of a study on T cells of mothers and their children.

Source material: blood. The receptor set was obtained from a girl aged 2-10 years in good health.

This clonotype was seen more than once but under ten times. CDR3 amino acids: CSVEDGTEETQYF. The CDR3 DNA reads TGCAGCGTTGAAGATGGGACAGAAGAGACCCAGTACTTC. The chain joins TRBV29-1 to TRBJ2-5; 7 nucleotides agree with TRBD1. The CDR3 spans 13 residues. Per the germline V gene, CDR1 is SQVTM and CDR2 is ANQGSEA. V lost 0 bases and J lost 3; bases outside the gene matches: 1.

This clonotype was seen only a few times. V usage is TRBV28 and J usage is TRBJ2-1; no firm D call. Germline V gene sequence: CDR1 MDHEN, CDR2 SYDVKM. Trimming took off 5 bases at V and 10 bases at J, with 12 bases between the two ends. This CDR3 comprises 12 residues. CDR3 in amino acids: CASSPRSWEQFF. The CDR3 DNA sequence: TGTGCCAGCAGTCCGAGGTCATGGGAGCAGTTCTTC.

V usage is TRBV20-1 and J usage is TRBJ2-5, with TRBD2 identical over 11 bases. The CDR3 totals 17 residues. After removal of 4 bases from V and 5 bases from J, the junction contained 15 bases not matched to a gene. Germline CDR1 is DFQATT and CDR2 is SNEGSKA (reference sequence). This chain's CDR3 is CSAILAGDGFLEETQYF. The DNA for the CDR3 is TGCAGTGCTATACTAGCGGGAGATGGTTTTTTGGAGGAGACCCAGTACTTC.

The genes are TRBV7-2 and TRBJ1-2; weak D call: TRBD1 (6 bases). Trimming shortened V by 3 bases and J by 8 bases, and 22 bases separated the two germline ends. The CDR3 has 16 amino acids. Germline assignment: CDR1 SGHTA and CDR2 FQGNSA. The CDR3 spells CASSLGGPGGYRGYTF. The CDR3 DNA is TGTGCCAGCAGCTTGGGGGGCCCCGGGGGGTACAGGGGCTACACCTTC.

The chain joins TRBV9 to TRBJ2-1, with D perhaps matching TRBD1 (7 bases). The CDR3 is made up of 15 amino acids. Germline CDR1 and CDR2: SGDLS and YYNGEE. Trimming stripped 2 bases from V and 9 bases from J, with 18 bases between. The CDR3 DNA follows: TGTGCCAGCAGCGTTGGAGGCTCAGGGGGGAGTGAGCAGTTCTTC. It translates to CASSVGGSGGSEQFF. The full variable domain, its missing parts supplied by reference TRBV9 and TRBJ2-1, is DSGVTQTPKHLITATGQRVTLRCSPRSGDLSVYWYQQSLDQGLQFLIQYYNGEERAKGNILERFSAQQFPDLHSELNLSSLELGDSALYFCASSVGGSGGSEQFFGPGTRLTVL.

The CDR3 loop is CASGFGREDRGLDDNEQFF. As DNA, the CDR3 is TGTGCTAGTGGTTTCGGAAGGGAAGATAGGGGACTGGACGACAATGAGCAGTTCTTC. The chain is built from TRBV12-5 and TRBJ2-1; maybe TRBD2 (6 bases). The CDR3 loop spans 19 amino acids. Germline loops: CDR1 LGHNT, CDR2 FRNRAP. Trimming left V 3 bases short and J 5 bases short, with 26 bases between.

This chain joins TRBV9 and TRBJ2-7; D is undetermined. With 4 bases removed from V and 5 bases from J, the gap between germline ends came to 19 bases. This CDR3 has 15 amino acids. CDR1 is SGDLS and CDR2 is YYNGEE in the germline V gene. DNA of the CDR3: TGTGCCAGCAGCCCCCTAGGAGAGATCGGAGACGAGCAGTACTTC. It yields the protein CASSPLGEIGDEQYF.

The chain employs TRBV6-5 and TRBJ2-2; D unclear. V was pared by 2 bases and J by 6 bases, with 13 bases between. This CDR3 region has 15 residues. Germline loops: CDR1 MNHEY, CDR2 SVGAGI. Here the CDR3 reads CASSYDQPPPGELFF. The CDR3 nucleotides are TGTGCCAGCAGTTACGACCAACCCCCTCCCGGGGAGCTGTTTTTT.